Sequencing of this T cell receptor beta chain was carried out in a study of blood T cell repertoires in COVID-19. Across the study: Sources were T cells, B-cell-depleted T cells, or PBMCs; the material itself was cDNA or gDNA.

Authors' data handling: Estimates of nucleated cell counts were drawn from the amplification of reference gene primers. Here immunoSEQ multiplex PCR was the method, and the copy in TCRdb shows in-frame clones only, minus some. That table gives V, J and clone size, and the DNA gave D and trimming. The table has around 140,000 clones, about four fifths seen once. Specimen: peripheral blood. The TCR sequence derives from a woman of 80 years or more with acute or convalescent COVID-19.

DNA of the CDR3: TGCAGCGTTGGTAGCGGGGCAGATACGCAGTATTTT. Translation gives CSVGSGADTQYF. V is TRBV29-1 and J is TRBJ2-3; 8 nucleotides align to TRBD2. Germline lookup yields CDR1 SQVTM and CDR2 ANQGSEA. The CDR3 loop spans 12 amino acids. J was trimmed by 4 bases and V by 4 bases; bases with no gene match: 1.